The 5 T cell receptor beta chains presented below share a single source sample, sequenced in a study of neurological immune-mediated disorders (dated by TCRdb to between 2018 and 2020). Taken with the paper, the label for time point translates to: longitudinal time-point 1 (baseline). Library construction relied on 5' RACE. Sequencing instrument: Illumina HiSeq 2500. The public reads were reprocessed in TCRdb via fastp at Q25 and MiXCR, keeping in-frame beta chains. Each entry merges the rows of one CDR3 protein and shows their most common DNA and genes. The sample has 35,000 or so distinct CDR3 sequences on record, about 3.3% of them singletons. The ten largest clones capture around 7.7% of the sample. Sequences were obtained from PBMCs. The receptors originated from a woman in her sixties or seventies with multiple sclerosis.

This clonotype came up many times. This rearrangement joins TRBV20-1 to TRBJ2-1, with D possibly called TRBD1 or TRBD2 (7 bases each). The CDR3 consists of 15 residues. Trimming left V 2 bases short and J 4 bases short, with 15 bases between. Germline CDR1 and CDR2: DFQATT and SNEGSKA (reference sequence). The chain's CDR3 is CSARLGRGGYNEQFF. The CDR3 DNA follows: TGCAGTGCTAGACTAGGCAGGGGGGGATACAATGAGCAGTTCTTC.

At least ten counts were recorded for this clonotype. CDR3 amino acids: CASSLGLGQGRMFNQPQHF. CDR3 bases: TGTGCCAGCAGTTTAGGTTTGGGACAGGGAAGAATGTTCAATCAGCCCCAGCATTTT. The chain employs TRBV12-3 or TRBV12-4 and TRBJ1-5, with 9 bases lining up with TRBD1. The V gene end was trimmed by 1 base and the J gene end by 3 bases; junction bases not matched to a gene: 13. The CDR3 sequence is 19 residues long.

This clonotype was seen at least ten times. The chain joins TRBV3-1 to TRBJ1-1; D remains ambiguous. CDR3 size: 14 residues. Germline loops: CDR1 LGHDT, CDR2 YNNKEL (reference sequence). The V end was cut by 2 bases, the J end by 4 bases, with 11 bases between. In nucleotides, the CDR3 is TGTGCCAGCAGCCAAAGAACTAAGGGCACTGAAGCTTTCTTT. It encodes CASSQRTKGTEAFF.

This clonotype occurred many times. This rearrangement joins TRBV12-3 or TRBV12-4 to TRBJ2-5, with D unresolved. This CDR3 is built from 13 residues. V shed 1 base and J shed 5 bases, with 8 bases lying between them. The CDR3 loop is CASSLGHGETQYF. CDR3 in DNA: TGTGCCAGCAGTTTAGGGCACGGGGAGACCCAGTACTTC.

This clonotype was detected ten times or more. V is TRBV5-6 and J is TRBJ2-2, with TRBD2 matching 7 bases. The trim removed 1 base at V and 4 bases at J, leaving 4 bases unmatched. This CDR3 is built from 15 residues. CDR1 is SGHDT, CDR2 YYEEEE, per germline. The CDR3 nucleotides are TGTGCCAGCAGCTTGATTCCTAGCGGCACCGGGGAGCTGTTTTTT. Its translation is CASSLIPSGTGELFF.